A selection of T cell receptor beta chains follows, all from one sample in a study of T-cell memory formation after mild COVID-19. MiXCR, applied by TCRdb to the 5' RACE reads, yields one record per CDR3 protein. The table has about 560,000 distinct CDR3 sequences, roughly 21% seen once. The specimen sequenced was PBMCs or a T cell subset sorted from them (not recorded which). These receptors all come from an adult woman who had mild COVID-19 (a few samples of this study predate the infection). Cell type and time point are not known. CDR3s include the opening cysteine and the closing phenylalanine or tryptophan. D genes are given only for firm matches. Size tells how often a clone was seen (once, few, many) or the class of an expanded clone, and some rows leave it out.

V gene,clone size,J gene,D gene,CDR3 DNA,CDR3 protein
TRBV5-4,few,TRBJ2-1,TRBD2,TGTGCCAGCAGCCTAAGCGGGGGGCTCTACAATGAGCAGTTCTTC,CASSLSGGLYNEQFF
TRBV9,NA,TRBJ2-5,NA,TGTGCCAGCAGCGTAGTTGGTGAAGGGACCCAGTACTTC,CASSVVGEGTQYF
TRBV24-1,once,TRBJ2-1,TRBD2,TGTGCCACCAGTGAAGCAACTAGCGGACACACCTACAATGAGCAGTTCTTC,CATSEATSGHTYNEQFF
TRBV24-1,NA,TRBJ2-1,TRBD2,TGTGCCACCAGTGACCCGTCAACTAGCGGAAACTACAATGAGCAGTTCTTC,CATSDPSTSGNYNEQFF
TRBV7-9,NA,TRBJ1-2,TRBD1,TGTGCCAGCAGCCCGCGGACAGGGGGCGCCCCTGGCTACACCTTC,CASSPRTGGAPGYTF
TRBV11-3,NA,TRBJ1-1,NA,TGTGCCAGCAGCTACACCGGGACGAGGACTGAAGCTTTCTTT,CASSYTGTRTEAFF
TRBV6-5,NA,TRBJ1-5,NA,TGTGCCAGCAGTTACTCGGGGAGCTATCAGCCCCAGCATTTT,CASSYSGSYQPQHF
TRBV10-3,NA,TRBJ2-3,NA,TGTGCCATCAGTGAGTGGGAAGGCCTGATAGGGCAGTATTTT,CAISEWEGLIGQYF
TRBV7-9,many,TRBJ1-5,NA,TGTGCCAGCAGCTTATCACGCCAGCCCCAGCATTTT,CASSLSRQPQHF
TRBV6-5,NA,TRBJ1-1,NA,TGTGCCAGCACCCGGTACACTGAAGCTTTCTTT,CASTRYTEAFF
TRBV11-1,few,TRBJ2-7,NA,TGTGCCAGCAGCGAAACCAGGAGCTCCTACGAGCAGTACTTC,CASSETRSSYEQYF
TRBV7-8,NA,TRBJ1-2,NA,TGTGCCAGCAGCACCGACCGAGCCCAGGGCTACACCTTC,CASSTDRAQGYTF
TRBV7-8,NA,TRBJ2-1,TRBD2,TGTGCCAGCAGCGTAGCGGGGGGGGACAATGAGCAGTTCTTC,CASSVAGGDNEQFF
TRBV27,few,TRBJ2-2,NA,TGTGCCAGCAGTTTACAGGGTGGCCGCGGGGAGCTGTTTTTT,CASSLQGGRGELFF
TRBV12-3/TRBV12-4,few,TRBJ2-7,NA,TGTGCCAGCAGTTACCCGGGGGGCGGCATTTACGAGCAGTACTTC,CASSYPGGGIYEQYF
TRBV12-5,few,TRBJ2-1,NA,TGTGCTAGTGGTTTGGGGACATCCTCCTACAATGAGCAGTTCTTC,CASGLGTSSYNEQFF
TRBV18,few,TRBJ2-7,NA,TGTGCCAGCTCACCCCGTGCTCGGATGATCTCCTACGAGCAGTACTTC,CASSPRARMISYEQYF
TRBV20-1,NA,TRBJ1-6,TRBD1,TGCAGTGCTAGATATCAGGGGGCCTTAAATTCACCCCTCCACTTT,CSARYQGALNSPLHF
TRBV24-1,NA,TRBJ2-3,TRBD2,TGTGCCACCAGTGAAGCGGGGGGCTCTAGCACAGATACGCAGTATTTT,CATSEAGGSSTDTQYF
TRBV6-1,NA,TRBJ2-1,TRBD2,TGTGCCGCACAGCTAGCGGACTCCTACAATGAGCAGTTCTTC,CAAQLADSYNEQFF
TRBV20-1,NA,TRBJ1-5,TRBD1,TGCAGTGCCCGATCCCCAGGGGGCCAGAATCAGCCCCAGCATTTT,CSARSPGGQNQPQHF
TRBV5-1,many,TRBJ1-4,NA,TGCGCCAGCAGCTTGGGGCGGACTAATGAAAAACTGTTTTTT,CASSLGRTNEKLFF
TRBV5-1,many,TRBJ1-1,TRBD1,TGCGCCAGCAGCTTGTCTCCAGGGGGGACTGAAGCTTTCTTT,CASSLSPGGTEAFF
TRBV24-1,NA,TRBJ2-1,NA,TGTGCCACCAGTGATATGTTGGATGGGGACGATGAGCAGTTCTTC,CATSDMLDGDDEQFF
TRBV6-6,NA,TRBJ2-5,TRBD1,TGTGCCAGCAGTAAACAAGGACAGGGCCAAGAGACCCAGTACTTC,CASSKQGQGQETQYF
TRBV20-1,few,TRBJ2-7,TRBD2,TGCAGTGCCCTAGAAAGACCTAGCGGGGGAATCGCCTACGAGCAGTACTTC,CSALERPSGGIAYEQYF